Below, 32 T cell receptor beta chains from the same sample are listed, as sequenced in a study of cytomegalovirus exposure and HLA in healthy donors. Vbeta (60) and Jbeta (13) primers were used in the PCR. Sequencing used immunoSEQ multiplex PCR; TCRdb keeps in-frame clones, though not all of them. This sample has about 110,000 clones; approximately 83% occur once, and the top ten carry about 1.8%. The specimen was PBMCs. Receptors originate from a man aged 35 to 55 in good health and CMV-seronegative.

J is TRBJ2-1 and V is TRBV7-7, with a possible D match to TRBD2 (6 bases). CDR1 and CDR2 (germline): SSHAT, FNYEAQ (reference sequence). V lost 0 bases to trimming and J lost 10 bases, with 7 bases between them. This CDR3 comprises 12 residues. CDR3 sequence (DNA): TGTGCCAGCAGCTTAGCGGGAGGCGAGCAGTTCTTC. Residues: CASSLAGGEQFF.

This sequence joins TRBV5-1 and TRBJ2-1, with D perhaps matching TRBD1 (6 bases). Germline assignment: CDR1 SGHRS and CDR2 YFSETQ. The ends were cut back, 3 bases at V and 6 bases at J, with 16 bases in the middle. CDR3 length: 15 amino acids. CDR3 bases: TGCGCCAGCAGCTCCGCCGGAGACAGGTCCAATGAGCAGTTCTTC. Translation: CASSSAGDRSNEQFF.

In its sample, this clone was seen once. This chain uses TRBV28 with TRBJ2-7, with 8 bases aligning to TRBD1. Germline CDR1 and CDR2: MDHEN and SYDVKM. The CDR3 has 12 amino acids. V trimming: 6 bases; J trimming: 6 bases; junction bases outside the gene matches: 4. The CDR3 spells CASRTGVGEQYF. CDR3 bases: TGTGCCAGCAGGACAGGGGTCGGCGAGCAGTACTTC. Combining the CDR3 with reference TRBV28 and TRBJ2-7 gives the whole variable domain DVKVTQSSRYLVKRTGEKVFLECVQDMDHENMFWYRQDPGLGLRLIYFSYDVKMKEKGDIPEGYSVSREKKERFSLILESASTNQTSMYLCASRTGVGEQYFGPGTRLTVT.

The chain is built from TRBV7-2 and TRBJ1-1; possible D gene TRBD1, 5 bases. This CDR3 is 14 amino acids long. CDR1 is SGHTA, CDR2 FQGNSA, per germline. V lost 4 bases, J lost 5 bases, and 14 bases lay in between. In DNA form, the CDR3 reads TGTGCCAGCAGCTCAGATCCAGGGATTACTGAAGCTTTCTTT. As protein: CASSSDPGITEAFF.

The chain has TRBV2 and TRBJ1-5, with D uncertain. Germline V gene lookup returns CDR1 SNHLY and CDR2 FYNNEI. The V and J ends lost 8 bases and 0 bases respectively, with 11 bases between them. The CDR3 loop spans 14 amino acids. The CDR3 spells CASGEPYSNQPQHF. As DNA, the CDR3 is TGTGCCAGCGGGGAGCCGTATAGCAATCAGCCCCAGCATTTT.

The chain combines TRBV19 with TRBJ1-5; D unclear. The CDR3 has 15 amino acids. Germline CDR1 reads LNHDA; CDR2 reads SQIVND (reference sequence). V dropped 3 bases and J dropped 3 bases, with 12 bases sitting between them. Here the CDR3 reads CASSIVGSNNQPQHF. The CDR3 coding sequence is TGTGCCAGTAGTATCGTGGGCAGCAACAATCAGCCCCAGCATTTT. Using reference TRBV19 and TRBJ1-5 for the parts outside the CDR3, the full variable domain is DGGITQSPKYLFRKEGQNVTLSCEQNLNHDAMYWYRQDPGQGLRLIYYSQIVNDFQKGDIAEGYSVSREKKESFPLTVTSAQKNPTAFYLCASSIVGSNNQPQHFGDGTRLSIL.

This sequence joins TRBV6-4 and TRBJ1-3, with a possible D match to TRBD1 (6 bases). This CDR3 is 17 amino acids long. Trimming cost V 6 bases and J 0 bases, with 18 bases left between them. The germline CDR1 and CDR2 sequences are MRHNA and SNTAGT. The CDR3 sequence is CASRTNSDSLSGNTIYF. The CDR3 DNA reads as TGTGCCAGCAGGACAAACTCGGACAGCCTCTCTGGAAACACCATATATTTT.

The chain employs TRBV18 and TRBJ2-3; 9 bases align to TRBD1. This CDR3 spans 16 amino acids. The germline CDR1 and CDR2 sequences are KGHSH and LQKENI. The V and J ends lost 1 base and 2 bases, in that order; junction bases with no gene match: 4. The CDR3 loop reads CASSPLGQGITDTQYF. Here the CDR3 DNA reads TGTGCCAGCTCACCACTCGGACAGGGGATCACAGATACGCAGTATTTT.

The genes are TRBV28 and TRBJ2-7, with 10 bases identical to TRBD2. The junction had 8 bases not matched to a gene; V was cut back by 7 bases and J by 2 bases. Germline V lookup: CDR1 MDHEN, CDR2 SYDVKM. The CDR3 totals 15 residues. The CDR3 reads CASTYSGGLAYEQYF. For the CDR3, the DNA is TGTGCCAGCACCTATAGCGGGGGGCTCGCCTACGAGCAGTACTTC.

J is TRBJ2-5 and V is TRBV5-6; the D gene is possibly TRBD2 (6 bases). In germline, CDR1 is SGHDT, CDR2 YYEEEE. Trimming removed 3 bases at V and 1 base at J, with 10 bases between. The CDR3 sequence is 14 residues long. Here the CDR3 reads CASSSGSIQETQYF. Here the CDR3 DNA reads TGTGCCAGCAGCTCCGGGAGTATCCAAGAGACCCAGTACTTC. The complete variable domain, with remaining parts taken from reference TRBV5-6 and TRBJ2-5, reads DAGVTQSPTHLIKTRGQQVTLRCSPKSGHDTVSWYQQALGQGPQFIFQYYEEEERQRGNFPDRFSGHQFPNYSSELNVNALLLGDSALYLCASSSGSIQETQYFGPGTRLLVL.

The CDR3, as DNA: TGTGCCAGCAGCCTCGCCGCAGGGGCAGATGGCTACACCTTC. Protein sequence: CASSLAAGADGYTF. The chain couples TRBV5-5 to TRBJ1-2, with D perhaps matching TRBD1 (6 bases). CDR1 and CDR2 (germline): SGHKS, YYEKEE (reference sequence). Trimming removed 4 bases from V and 6 bases from J, with 16 bases in between. This CDR3 region has 14 residues.

V is TRBV5-1 and J is TRBJ2-1; 9 bases map to TRBD1. This CDR3 is 13 amino acids long. Germline V gene data show CDR1 as SGHRS and CDR2 as YFSETQ. V lost 3 bases, J lost 6 bases, and 1 base stayed unmatched. CDR3 region: CASSWTGANEQFF. As DNA, the CDR3 is TGCGCCAGCAGCTGGACAGGGGCCAATGAGCAGTTCTTC. Full variable domain (missing parts from reference TRBV5-1 and TRBJ2-1): KAGVTQTPRYLIKTRGQQVTLSCSPISGHRSVSWYQQTPGQGLQFLFEYFSETQRNKGNFPGRFSGRQFSNSRSEMNVSTLELGDSALYLCASSWTGANEQFFGPGTRLTVL.

The gene calls are TRBV4-2 and TRBJ2-1; weak D call: TRBD2 (5 bases). Trimming cost V 0 bases and J 9 bases, with 9 bases left between them. CDR1 and CDR2 (germline): LGHNA, YNFKEQ. The CDR3 runs to 13 residues. This CDR3 reads CASSQESGPEQFF. DNA of the CDR3: TGTGCCAGCAGCCAAGAGAGCGGACCTGAGCAGTTCTTC.

The rearrangement uses TRBV15 and TRBJ2-6; possibly TRBD1 for D (6 bases). The germline V gene encodes CDR1 LNHNV and CDR2 YYDKDF (reference sequence). The CDR3 is 16 residues long. V shed 2 bases and J shed 4 bases, with 12 bases lying between them. The CDR3 nucleotides read TGTGCCACCAGCAGAAAATCAGGGGTCGGGGCCAACGTCCTGACTTTC. It is translated as CATSRKSGVGANVLTF.

V and J are TRBV7-2 and TRBJ2-1, with D possibly being TRBD2 (6 bases). The CDR3 is 17 amino acids. Germline V CDR1 and CDR2: SGHTA, FQGNSA. V lost 5 bases, J lost 2 bases, and 19 bases lay in between. CDR3 nucleotides: TGTGCCAGCAGCCTACACCGGGCGACTAGTACCTACAATGAGCAGTTCTTC. Its protein product is CASSLHRATSTYNEQFF. The full variable domain, its missing parts supplied by reference TRBV7-2 and TRBJ2-1, is GAGVSQSPSNKVTEKGKDVELRCDPISGHTALYWYRQSLGQGLEFLIYFQGNSAPDKSGLPSDRFSAERTGGSVSTLTIQRTQQEDSAVYLCASSLHRATSTYNEQFFGPGTRLTVL.

The V call is TRBV19, the J call TRBJ2-1; 10 bases line up with TRBD1. In germline, CDR1 is LNHDA, CDR2 SQIVND (reference sequence). The CDR3 contains 11 residues. V lost 9 bases to trimming and J lost 8 bases; unmatched junction nucleotides: 1. CDR3 in DNA: TGTGCCAGCGGGACAGGGGATGAGCAGTTCTTC. Translating gives CASGTGDEQFF.

This CDR3 is CASIVPAQGAGYTF. CDR3 coding DNA: TGTGCCAGCATCGTGCCCGCGCAGGGGGCTGGCTACACCTTC. V is TRBV2 and J is TRBJ1-2; 8 positions match TRBD1. The trim removed 7 bases at V and 7 bases at J, leaving 11 bases unmatched. This CDR3 region has 14 residues. The germline V gene encodes CDR1 SNHLY and CDR2 FYNNEI.

This clone appeared once. This chain joins TRBV2 and TRBJ1-2; D not resolved. Per germline, CDR1 SNHLY and CDR2 FYNNEI. V lost 3 bases, J lost 4 bases, and 15 bases lay in between. The CDR3 covers 15 residues. The CDR3 bases are TGTGCCAGCAGTGAGGCCTACCGAGGACTCTATGGCTACACCTTC. Amino acids: CASSEAYRGLYGYTF.

This chain joins TRBV5-8 and TRBJ2-2; D is perhaps TRBD1 (6 bases). The germline V gene has CDR1 SGHTS and CDR2 YDEGEE. The CDR3 covers 15 residues. V was pared by 6 bases and J by 4 bases, with 16 bases between. The CDR3 sequence: CASTPWGPSTGELFF. CDR3 DNA: TGTGCCAGCACCCCGTGGGGGCCTTCCACCGGGGAGCTGTTTTTT.

V usage is TRBV7-2 and J usage is TRBJ2-5; D not certain. Germline CDR1 and CDR2: SGHTA and FQGNSA. The V gene lost 7 bases and the J gene lost 5 bases, with 17 bases spanning the gap. The CDR3 spans 14 residues. DNA for the CDR3: TGTGCCAGCAACTCGGATGGGCGTGGGGAGACCCAGTACTTC. It encodes CASNSDGRGETQYF.

The genes are TRBV9 and TRBJ1-2, with TRBD1 as a possible D gene (5 bases). Germline V gene lookup returns CDR1 SGDLS and CDR2 YYNGEE. The V gene lost 0 bases and the J gene lost 6 bases, with 15 bases spanning the gap. This CDR3 is 15 amino acids long. CDR3 nucleotides: TGTGCCAGCAGCGTAGGGATGGGGGGAATGGATGGCTACACCTTC. Its translation: CASSVGMGGMDGYTF. The entire variable domain, with the rest obtained from reference TRBV9 and TRBJ1-2, is as follows: DSGVTQTPKHLITATGQRVTLRCSPRSGDLSVYWYQQSLDQGLQFLIQYYNGEERAKGNILERFSAQQFPDLHSELNLSSLELGDSALYFCASSVGMGGMDGYTFGSGTRLTVV.

This clone was detected only once. V and J are TRBV6-5 and TRBJ1-2; D call uncertain. V was cut by 5 bases and J by 8 bases, with 9 bases left in between. The CDR3 loop spans 11 amino acids. Germline CDR1 is MNHEY and CDR2 is SVGAGI. CDR3: CASSRGGGYTF. The DNA of the CDR3 is TGTGCCAGCAGTCGGGGAGGCGGCTACACCTTC.

The V call is TRBV19, the J call TRBJ1-3; D is undetermined. CDR3 size: 12 residues. The V end lost 4 bases, the J end lost 4 bases, and 5 bases lay between the germline ends. In germline, CDR1 is LNHDA, CDR2 SQIVND (reference sequence). CDR3 DNA sequence: TGTGCCAGTAGTACCCTCGGAAACACCATATATTTT. Its protein product is CASSTLGNTIYF.

This clone was recorded only once. The chain is built from TRBV28 and TRBJ2-7, with D perhaps matching TRBD1 (6 bases). There are 12 residues in the CDR3. From germline, CDR1 is MDHEN and CDR2 SYDVKM. The V end lost 5 bases, the J end lost 3 bases, and 8 bases lay between the germline ends. CDR3 amino acids: CASSGQYYEQYF. As DNA, the CDR3 is TGTGCCAGCAGTGGACAGTACTACGAGCAGTACTTC.

The chain links TRBV6-5 to TRBJ1-2; maybe TRBD1 (5 bases). V was cut by 7 bases and J by 2 bases, with 14 bases left in between. The CDR3 runs to 14 residues. CDR1 is MNHEY and CDR2 is SVGAGI in the germline V gene. The CDR3 loop is CASIKLGLNYGYTF. CDR3 in DNA: TGTGCCAGCATCAAATTGGGGCTGAACTATGGCTACACCTTC.

This chain uses TRBV2 with TRBJ1-5; TRBD1 matches at 8 bases. CDR3 size: 14 residues. The germline V gene encodes CDR1 SNHLY and CDR2 FYNNEI. J lost 0 bases, V lost 6 bases, and 1 base had no gene match. The CDR3 nucleotides are TGTGCCAGCAGCGGGACAGGTAGCAATCAGCCCCAGCATTTT. Its protein is CASSGTGSNQPQHF.

The chain combines TRBV27 with TRBJ2-1; 11 bases map to TRBD2. Unmatched junction bases numbered 9, after V lost 6 bases and J lost 5 bases. In germline, CDR1 is MNHEY, CDR2 SMNVEV (reference sequence). The CDR3 is 16 residues long. The CDR3 DNA reads TGTGCCAGCAGCCGGGCTAGCGGGGGGCGAGACAATGAGCAGTTCTTC. Residues: CASSRASGGRDNEQFF.

In DNA, the CDR3 is TGTGCCAGCAGCACAGTCCCCTACGAGCAGTACTTC. It is translated as CASSTVPYEQYF. V gene TRBV5-6 combines with J gene TRBJ2-7; D is unresolved. The CDR3 has 12 residues. The germline V gene encodes CDR1 SGHDT and CDR2 YYEEEE. Between the trimmed V and J ends, which lost 4 bases and 2 bases, there was a span of 7 bases.

This clone has a single count. The chain is built from TRBV9 and TRBJ1-2; the D is unclear. Germline V CDR1 and CDR2: SGDLS, YYNGEE. V gave up 3 bases and J gave up 3 bases, with 6 bases separating them. CDR3 length: 12 amino acids. The chain's CDR3 is CASSAEHYGYTF. Written as DNA, the CDR3 is TGTGCCAGCAGCGCGGAGCACTATGGCTACACCTTC.

This chain's CDR3 is CATSRGSGLAYNEQFF. DNA of the CDR3: TGTGCCACCAGCAGGGGTTCGGGTCTTGCCTACAATGAGCAGTTCTTC. The chain couples TRBV15 to TRBJ2-1; D remains ambiguous. V gave up 3 bases and J gave up 2 bases, with 14 bases separating them. The CDR3 sequence is 16 residues long. Germline V CDR1 and CDR2: LNHNV, YYDKDF (reference sequence).

The chain combines TRBV5-1 with TRBJ1-2; unclear D gene. V lost 0 bases and J lost 7, with 10 bases in between. Germline V gives CDR1 SGHRS, CDR2 YFSETQ. The CDR3 has 13 residues. DNA for the CDR3: TGCGCCAGCAGCTTGGCGGGAGGCGGTGGCTACACCTTC. Protein product: CASSLAGGGGYTF.

The chain links TRBV5-8 to TRBJ2-2; TRBD2 agrees at 7 bases. The V gene's germline CDR1 is SGHTS and CDR2 YDEGEE. The CDR3 has 16 amino acids. J gave up 8 bases and V 7 bases, and 17 bases lay outside the gene matches. CDR3 DNA: TGTGCCAGCTCCCTGGGGAGCGGGGCCCTGGGAGGGGAGCTGTTTTTT. This gives the protein CASSLGSGALGGELFF.